The clone carrying this T cell receptor (beta chain) occurred a few times. This sample is drawn from a study of blood T cell repertoires in COVID-19. Whole-study context: Material from acute and convalescent COVID-19 was sourced from the United States, Italy and Spain. Sample material is recorded as cDNA or gDNA derived from T cells, B-cell-depleted T cells, or PBMCs.

V lost 3 bases and J lost 1, with 7 bases in between. CDR1 and CDR2 (germline): LGHDT, YNNKEL (reference sequence). The CDR3 is 13 residues long. In the authors' workflow: Estimation of nucleated cell counts relied on the amplification of reference gene primers. Sequenced by immunoSEQ multiplex PCR; TCRdb stores in-frame clones only, minus some. D and trimming come from the DNA, and the V and J calls and clone size come from that table. Among about 150,000 clones listed, 75% to 90% were seen once. The gene calls are TRBV3-1 (or the pseudogene TRBV3-2) and TRBJ2-7; D ambiguous. Material: peripheral blood. The sequence derives from a middle-aged woman with acute or convalescent COVID-19. The CDR3 nucleotides read TGTGCCAGCAGCCACGCGTCGTCCTACGAGCAGTACTTC. Its protein is CASSHASSYEQYF.